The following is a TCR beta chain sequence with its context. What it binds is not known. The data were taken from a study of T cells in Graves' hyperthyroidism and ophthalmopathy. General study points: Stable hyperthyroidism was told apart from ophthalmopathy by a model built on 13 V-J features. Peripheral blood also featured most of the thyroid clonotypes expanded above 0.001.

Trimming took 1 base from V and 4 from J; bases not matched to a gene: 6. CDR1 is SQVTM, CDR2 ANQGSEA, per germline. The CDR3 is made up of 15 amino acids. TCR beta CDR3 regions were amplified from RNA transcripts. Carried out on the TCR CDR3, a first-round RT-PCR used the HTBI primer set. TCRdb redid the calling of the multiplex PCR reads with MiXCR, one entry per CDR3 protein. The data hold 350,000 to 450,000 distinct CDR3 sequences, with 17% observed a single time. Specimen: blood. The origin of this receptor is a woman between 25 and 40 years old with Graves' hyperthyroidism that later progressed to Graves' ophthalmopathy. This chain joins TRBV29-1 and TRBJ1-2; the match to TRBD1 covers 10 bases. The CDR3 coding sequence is TGCAGCGTTGAAGTTGGACAGGGGGTTGTCTATGGCTACACCTTC. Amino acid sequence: CSVEVGQGVVYGYTF.